These 29 T cell receptor beta chains originate from one sample sequenced in a study of cytomegalovirus exposure and HLA in healthy donors. A multiplex PCR was run with 60 Vbeta primers and 13 Jbeta primers. Clones were read by immunoSEQ multiplex PCR, and TCRdb kept only the in-frame ones, dropping some. The sample includes 150,000 to 200,000 clones, 62% of them seen just once. The sample was PBMCs. The receptors were sampled from a man aged 35 to 55 in good health and CMV-seronegative.

This clone was seen only a few times. This rearrangement joins TRBV19 to TRBJ1-2; no reliable D call. The CDR3 is 13 residues long. V lost 4 bases and J 6 bases, leaving 12 bases between the germline ends. Germline V CDR1 and CDR2: LNHDA, SQIVND (reference sequence). CDR3 nucleotide sequence: TGTGCCAGTAGTACCCGAGGATATAATGGCTACACCTTC. Its protein is CASSTRGYNGYTF.

This chain uses TRBV14 with TRBJ1-2; D remains ambiguous. CDR1 is SGHDN, CDR2 FVKESK, per germline. This CDR3 is built from 14 residues. V was cut by 0 bases and J by 8 bases, with 13 bases left in between. As DNA, the CDR3 is TGTGCCAGCAGCCAAGAGGCGGCTTCGGGGGGCTACACCTTC. Protein product: CASSQEAASGGYTF.

The chain employs TRBV7-3 and TRBJ2-1; 15 positions agree with TRBD2. CDR1 is SGHTA, CDR2 FQGTGA, per germline. V shed 5 bases, J shed 4 bases, and the junction held 9 bases outside the gene matches. The CDR3 spans 18 residues. CDR3 sequence: CASSPGLAGGVLYNEQFF. The CDR3 nucleotides read TGTGCCAGCAGCCCAGGACTAGCGGGAGGGGTGCTTTACAATGAGCAGTTCTTC.

The chain has TRBV5-1 and TRBJ1-4; D gene ambiguous. V lost 1 base and J 0 bases, leaving 7 bases between the germline ends. CDR3 size: 15 residues. Germline CDR1 reads SGHRS; CDR2 reads YFSETQ. This chain's CDR3 is CASSLRIATNEKLFF. DNA of the CDR3: TGCGCCAGCAGCTTGCGTATTGCAACTAATGAAAAACTGTTTTTT.

The gene calls are TRBV29-1 and TRBJ2-3; maybe TRBD2 (6 bases). V was clipped by 4 bases and J by 3 bases, with 17 bases between them. The CDR3 length is 15 residues. Germline lookup yields CDR1 SQVTM and CDR2 ANQGSEA. The CDR3 is CSVVGWGGGTDTQYF. DNA of the CDR3: TGCAGCGTTGTGGGCTGGGGCGGAGGGACAGATACGCAGTATTTT.

The chain couples TRBV6-1 to TRBJ1-1; 9 positions match TRBD1. The germline V gene encodes CDR1 MNHNS and CDR2 SASEGT. The CDR3 length is 15 residues. J gave up 3 bases and V 2 bases, and 4 bases lay outside the gene matches. Here the CDR3 reads CASSEWDREDTEAFF. The CDR3 DNA reads as TGTGCCAGCAGTGAATGGGACAGGGAGGACACTGAAGCTTTCTTT.

This clone was observed a few times. The chain combines TRBV5-6 with TRBJ1-4, with D unclear. Germline V gene sequence: CDR1 SGHDT, CDR2 YYEEEE. The CDR3 totals 19 residues. With 2 bases removed from V and 0 bases from J, the gap between germline ends came to 20 bases. In DNA form, the CDR3 reads TGTGCCAGCAGCTTCCGGGGAGGGCAGGCCTTTGCAACTAATGAAAAACTGTTTTTT. This encodes CASSFRGGQAFATNEKLFF.

V is TRBV2 and J is TRBJ2-7; 15 bases map to TRBD2. CDR1 is SNHLY, CDR2 FYNNEI, per germline. This CDR3 spans 15 amino acids. Germline trimming cut 4 bases from V and 5 bases from J; bases unmatched to any gene: 3. The CDR3 is CASSGTSGRENEQYF. The CDR3 DNA reads TGTGCCAGCAGTGGGACTAGCGGGAGGGAAAACGAGCAGTACTTC.

The sample holds a few counts of this clone. This chain uses TRBV5-1 with TRBJ2-3; 9 bases agree with TRBD2. V dropped 0 bases and J dropped 7; count of bases not matched to a gene: 9. Germline V lookup: CDR1 SGHRS, CDR2 YFSETQ. This CDR3 comprises 16 residues. The CDR3: CASSLAGGGDSHTQYF. CDR3 in DNA: TGCGCCAGCAGCTTGGCGGGCGGGGGGGATTCTCATACGCAGTATTTT.

This clone has just a few counts. The genes are TRBV19 and TRBJ1-4; 7 positions agree with TRBD1. This CDR3 region has 16 residues. The trim removed 5 bases at V and 3 bases at J, leaving 9 bases unmatched. Germline CDR1 reads LNHDA; CDR2 reads SQIVND (reference sequence). CDR3 DNA sequence: TGTGCCAGTAGTCAATCTTACAGGGGACCTAATGAAAAACTGTTTTTT. Its protein is CASSQSYRGPNEKLFF.

This clone has only a few counts. This chain joins TRBV19 and TRBJ2-1; 7 nucleotides match TRBD2. Germline loops: CDR1 LNHDA, CDR2 SQIVND (reference sequence). The CDR3 is 16 amino acids. V lost 5 bases, J lost 6 bases, and 13 bases stayed unmatched. For the CDR3, the DNA is TGTGCCAGTAGTCGGGACTATCCCGGCGCGTTCAATGAGCAGTTCTTC. Its protein is CASSRDYPGAFNEQFF.

Regarding this clone: One end of the junction fails to match germline, which may point to a read error. The V gene is TRBV7-9, the J gene TRBJ2-7; D is perhaps TRBD2 (6 bases). Germline CDR1 SEHNR, CDR2 FQNEAQ (reference sequence). This CDR3 spans 15 amino acids. The CDR3 DNA follows: TGTTCCAGCAGCGAAGCTCGGGACTCGTTCTACGAGCAGTACTTC. It codes for CSSSEARDSFYEQYF.

This chain uses TRBV2 with TRBJ2-5; 7 positions agree with TRBD2. J gave up 5 bases and V 11 bases, and 14 bases lay outside the gene matches. Germline CDR1 is SNHLY and CDR2 is FYNNEI. The CDR3 spans 14 residues. The CDR3 DNA sequence: TGTGCCGCGGTATGGGCGGGAGTAGCCGAGACCCAGTACTTC. Translated: CAAVWAGVAETQYF.

The chain uses TRBV29-1 and TRBJ2-5, with TRBD2 matching over 9 bases. The CDR3 extends over 13 amino acids. From germline, CDR1 is SQVTM and CDR2 ANQGSEA. J lost 5 bases, V lost 3 bases, and 4 bases had no gene match. The CDR3 DNA is TGCAGCGTTGATTTTGCGGGGGGGGAGACCCAGTACTTC. Protein product: CSVDFAGGETQYF.

The chain recombines TRBV28 with TRBJ2-1; maybe TRBD1 (6 bases). Trimming removed 1 base at V and 11 bases at J, with 24 bases between. The CDR3 covers 17 residues. The germline CDR1 and CDR2 sequences are MDHEN and SYDVKM. The CDR3 DNA reads as TGTGCCAGCAGTTTATCAGGTGCCCTTAGACAGGATGTTAAGCAGTTCTTC. It translates to CASSLSGALRQDVKQFF.

The V call is TRBV9, the J call TRBJ1-5, with 9 bases fitting TRBD1. Germline V gene sequence: CDR1 SGDLS, CDR2 YYNGEE. V dropped 3 bases and J dropped 11; count of bases not matched to a gene: 15. The CDR3 has 16 amino acids. The CDR3 loop reads CASSADPGQGLTTQHF. CDR3 nucleotide sequence: TGTGCCAGCAGCGCTGACCCGGGACAGGGACTTACTACCCAGCATTTT.

This clone occurred a few times. The gene calls are TRBV27 and TRBJ2-1, with D uncertain. Trimming removed 3 bases at V and 10 bases at J, with 13 bases between. CDR3 size: 13 residues. The germline gives CDR1 MNHEY, CDR2 SMNVEV (reference sequence). The DNA for the CDR3 is TGTGCCAGCAGTTTCGACCGTTGGCGGGAGCAGTTCTTC. Amino acid sequence: CASSFDRWREQFF.

The genes are TRBV6-5 and TRBJ2-3; 7 nucleotides agree with TRBD1. The germline V gene has CDR1 MNHEY and CDR2 SVGAGI. CDR3 size: 14 residues. The CDR3 DNA reads as TGTGCAACCGGTAGGGGGCGAGCGACAGATACGCAGTATTTT. It translates to CATGRGRATDTQYF.

The table lists this clone with a few counts. As DNA, the CDR3 is TGTGCCAGCGGGGGCGGCTACAATGAGCAGTTCTTC. Protein sequence: CASGGGYNEQFF. This sequence joins TRBV28 and TRBJ2-1; tentative D call: TRBD1 (6 bases). Germline assignment: CDR1 MDHEN and CDR2 SYDVKM. This CDR3 is built from 12 residues. V gave up 8 bases and J gave up 3 bases, with 8 bases separating them.

This clone was detected once. V usage is TRBV5-1 and J usage is TRBJ2-3, with TRBD2 as a possible D gene (6 bases). The CDR3 totals 15 residues. The germline V gene encodes CDR1 SGHRS and CDR2 YFSETQ. Trimming shortened V by 3 bases and J by 2 bases, and 13 bases separated the two germline ends. The CDR3 here is CASSSGLLVTDTQYF. CDR3 DNA sequence: TGCGCCAGCAGCTCGGGACTGTTGGTCACAGATACGCAGTATTTT.

The chain carries TRBV28 and TRBJ1-4, with D possibly TRBD1 on 5 matching bases. This CDR3 contains 14 residues. V lost 5 bases, J lost 0 bases, and 7 bases lay in between. Germline CDR1 and CDR2: MDHEN and SYDVKM. The CDR3 nucleotides are TGTGCCAGCAGTCCGACAGCAACTAATGAAAAACTGTTTTTT. Translated, it gives CASSPTATNEKLFF.

This clone was counted between two and nine times. The V gene is TRBV7-2, the J gene TRBJ2-3; no definite D call. The CDR3 runs to 13 residues. With 0 bases removed from V and 4 bases from J, the gap between germline ends came to 5 bases. The germline CDR1 and CDR2 sequences are SGHTA and FQGNSA. The CDR3 sequence is CASSLAGADTQYF. The DNA for the CDR3 is TGTGCCAGCAGCTTAGCCGGTGCAGATACGCAGTATTTT.

The genes are TRBV27 and TRBJ2-7, with D tentatively TRBD1 (5 bases). V shed 7 bases and J shed 3 bases, with 16 bases lying between them. The V gene's germline CDR1 is MNHEY and CDR2 SMNVEV (reference sequence). The CDR3 has 14 amino acids. The CDR3: CASIFYSRGYEQYF. The CDR3, as DNA: TGTGCCAGCATTTTCTACTCTAGGGGCTACGAGCAGTACTTC.

This clone was observed a few times. The V gene is TRBV2, the J gene TRBJ2-3; D is unclear. Germline CDR1 is SNHLY and CDR2 is FYNNEI. The CDR3 consists of 13 residues. Trimming took 1 base from V and 6 from J, leaving 8 bases between them. The CDR3 nucleotides are TGTGCCAGCAGTGAAGGTGCGAGGGATACGCAGTATTTT. Translating it yields CASSEGARDTQYF.

The V gene is TRBV19, the J gene TRBJ1-5; TRBD1 aligns across 7 bases. Germline loops: CDR1 LNHDA, CDR2 SQIVND (reference sequence). The CDR3 sequence is 14 residues long. Trimming took 3 bases from V and 7 from J; bases not matched to a gene: 6. In nucleotides, the CDR3 is TGTGCCAGTAGTATGACAGGGTTTTGGCAGCCCCAGCATTTT. Translating gives CASSMTGFWQPQHF.

This clone has just one count. The chain combines TRBV4-3 with TRBJ1-5; no reliable D call. Trimming took off 0 bases at V and 5 bases at J, with 11 bases between the two ends. This CDR3 comprises 15 residues. Germline-derived CDR1 and CDR2 are LGHNA and YSLEER. CDR3 protein: CASSQDAVPYQPQHF. The DNA of the CDR3 is TGCGCCAGCAGCCAAGATGCAGTGCCGTATCAGCCCCAGCATTTT.

This chain uses TRBV21-1 with TRBJ1-2; the table's D call of TRBD1 was not tested on the DNA. TRBV21-1 is a known pseudogene. CDR3 length: 16 amino acids. This chain's CDR3 is CASSKGCLTGGYGYTF. CDR3 nucleotides: TGTGCCAGCAGCAAAGGCTGCTTAACAGGGGGCTATGGCTACACCTTC.

The chain joins TRBV7-2 to TRBJ2-7; 7 bases line up with TRBD1. Germline CDR1 reads SGHTA; CDR2 reads FQGNSA. The CDR3 extends over 16 amino acids. V trimming: 4 bases; J trimming: 2 bases; junction bases outside the gene matches: 11. CDR3 bases: TGTGCCAGCAGCTCCCCGAGGGGGCCCGTCCCCTACGAGCAGTACTTC. Protein sequence: CASSSPRGPVPYEQYF.

The chain employs TRBV5-5 and TRBJ2-7; TRBD1 matches 7 bases. The ends lost 2 bases at V and 0 bases at J; junction bases unmatched: 8. From germline, CDR1 is SGHKS and CDR2 YYEKEE (reference sequence). The CDR3 is made up of 16 amino acids. The CDR3 protein is CASSFSVGTDSYEQYF. The CDR3 DNA is TGTGCCAGCAGCTTTAGCGTGGGGACAGACTCCTACGAGCAGTACTTC.